This T cell receptor beta chain was obtained from a study of cytomegalovirus exposure and HLA in healthy donors. The V and J ends lost 0 bases and 6 bases respectively, with 15 bases between them. The CDR3 covers 15 residues. CDR1 and CDR2 (germline): KGHSH, LQKENI. The data were produced by immunoSEQ multiplex PCR, yet TCRdb's version contains in-frame clones alone and is incomplete. Among over 200,000 clones listed, about 92% were seen once. The sequence came from a woman under 40 in good health and CMV-seronegative. Source material: PBMCs. The V gene is TRBV18, the J gene TRBJ2-7; TRBD1 is a possible D gene (6 bases). The CDR3 DNA reads TGTGCCAGCTCACCACCGGTTGCAGGGGACGGCGAGCAGTACTTC. It encodes CASSPPVAGDGEQYF.